This T cell receptor beta chain was sequenced for a study of T cells in localized non-small cell lung cancer. Broader study findings: Among blood samples, higher T cell density accompanied longer overall survival. Adjacent uninvolved lung tissue had the highest T cell clonality, exceeding tumor. Heterogeneity within the tumor remains possible, as just one region underwent sequencing.

This CDR3 spans 13 amino acids. V lost 5 bases to trimming and J lost 5 bases, with 12 bases between them. Germline CDR1 MNHEY, CDR2 SVGAGI. The repertoire was sequenced with immunoSEQ multiplex PCR; TCRdb's copy has only in-frame clones and lacks some. This table has 15,000 to 20,000 clones, around 80% appearing once. Regarding this clone: The target antigen is unknown.

This chain links TRBV6-5 with TRBJ1-1; D is ambiguous. This sequence was found in a male donor at least 60 years old with stage III lung adenocarcinoma. Sequencing was performed on peripheral blood, taken before any cancer treatment. The CDR3 region has the DNA TGTGCCAGCAGTCCCACGGGAGGGACTGAAGCTTTCTTT. Translating it yields CASSPTGGTEAFF.